This T cell receptor (beta chain) was recorded in a study of blood T cell repertoires in COVID-19. Background on the study: Some COVID-19 samples were acute and others convalescent; all came from the United States, Italy and Spain. The analysed material was cDNA or gDNA that came from T cells, B-cell-depleted T cells, or PBMCs.

The CDR3 loop spans 16 amino acids. Looked up from germline, CDR1 is KGHSH and CDR2 is LQKENI. Trimming removed 3 bases from V and 4 bases from J; junction bases left unmatched: 7. In the authors' methods: Reference gene primer amplification in the assay estimated nucleated cell counts. Assay: immunoSEQ multiplex PCR; the TCRdb copy retains only in-frame clones and omits some. The V and J calls and clone size were taken over from that table, and D and trimming were inferred from the DNA. The table lists 55,000 to 80,000 clones, about 91% of them singletons. This chain connects TRBV18 to TRBJ2-2; 8 nucleotides agree with TRBD1. This clonotype originated in a man aged 50 to 59 with active COVID-19. The sequencing input was peripheral blood. CDR3 bases: TGTGCCAGCTCACCGCCAGGACAGGGCATCACCGGGGAGCTGTTTTTT. It codes for CASSPPGQGITGELFF. Full variable domain (rest looked up from reference TRBV18 and TRBJ2-2): NAGVMQNPRHLVRRRGQEARLRCSPMKGHSHVYWYRQLPEEGLKFMVYLQKENIIDESGMPKERFSAEFPKEGPSILRIQQVVRGDSAAYFCASSPPGQGITGELFFGEGSRLTVL.